The 9 T cell receptor beta chains reported below all come from one sample, sequenced in a study of cytomegalovirus exposure and HLA in healthy donors. The primer mix had 60 Vbeta and 13 Jbeta primers. The repertoire was sequenced with immunoSEQ multiplex PCR; TCRdb's copy has only in-frame clones and lacks some. This sample has roughly 130,000 clones, with just over 65% found just once. Material for sequencing was PBMCs. Source of these receptors: a man aged 18-30 years in good health and CMV-seronegative.

The sample holds a few counts of this clone. This chain joins TRBV5-4 and TRBJ2-1, with D possibly TRBD2 on 5 matching bases. The V gene lost 4 bases and the J gene lost 8 bases, with 13 bases spanning the gap. The CDR3 covers 13 residues. Germline CDR1 and CDR2: SGHNT and YYREEE (reference sequence). This CDR3 reads CASSPLTGDEQFF. Here the CDR3 DNA reads TGTGCCAGCAGCCCTTTGACCGGGGATGAGCAGTTCTTC.

J is TRBJ2-7 and V is TRBV11-2, with D tentatively TRBD1 (6 bases). The V gene's germline CDR1 is SGHAT and CDR2 FQNNGV. The length of the CDR3 is 14 residues. The germline V and J ends were trimmed by 6 bases and 3 bases, with 15 bases remaining between them. CDR3 bases: TGTGCCAGCAGTCCCGGGACATCGGGCTACGAGCAGTACTTC. This encodes CASSPGTSGYEQYF.

The rearrangement joins TRBV10-2 to TRBJ2-7, with D perhaps matching TRBD2 (5 bases). CDR3 length: 13 residues. Germline CDR1 WSHSY, CDR2 SAAADI. V was cut by 4 bases and J by 4 bases, with 11 bases left in between. The CDR3 loop is CASSGGRVYEQYF. For the CDR3, the DNA is TGCGCCAGCAGTGGAGGGAGAGTTTACGAGCAGTACTTC.

V gene TRBV29-1 combines with J gene TRBJ2-7; D is perhaps TRBD2 (5 bases). The germline CDR1 and CDR2 sequences are SQVTM and ANQGSEA. Trimming shortened V by 4 bases and J by 4 bases, and 11 bases separated the two germline ends. This CDR3 contains 12 residues. The CDR3 sequence: CSVGWTGYEQYF. Here the CDR3 DNA reads TGCAGCGTTGGTTGGACGGGATACGAGCAGTACTTC.

This clone was counted a few times. The chain links TRBV27 to TRBJ2-1, with a possible D match to TRBD2 (5 bases). Germline CDR1 is MNHEY and CDR2 is SMNVEV (reference sequence). This CDR3 comprises 13 residues. Trimming took off 2 bases at V and 8 bases at J, with 10 bases between the two ends. This CDR3 reads CASSLGGLDEQFF. The CDR3 coding sequence is TGTGCCAGCAGTTTAGGAGGATTGGATGAGCAGTTCTTC.

The chain has TRBV5-1 and TRBJ2-3; D unclear. This CDR3 spans 11 amino acids. The germline gives CDR1 SGHRS, CDR2 YFSETQ. Between the trimmed V and J ends, which lost 3 bases and 6 bases, there was a span of 5 bases. The DNA for the CDR3 is TGCGCCAGCAGCTCCGGGGATACGCAGTATTTT. This gives the protein CASSSGDTQYF.

There are a few counts of this clone. This rearrangement joins TRBV25-1 to TRBJ1-3, with 7 bases that match TRBD1. CDR3 size: 15 residues. The germline V gene encodes CDR1 MGHDK and CDR2 SYGVNS. The V and J ends lost 5 bases and 5 bases, in that order; junction bases with no gene match: 9. CDR3 amino acids: CASSSMTGTRNTIYF. Here the CDR3 DNA reads TGTGCCAGCAGTAGTATGACAGGGACCAGAAACACCATATATTTT.

The table lists this clone with a count of one. The chain uses TRBV9 and TRBJ2-3; D unresolved. Germline assignment: CDR1 SGDLS and CDR2 YYNGEE. V lost 0 bases to trimming and J lost 0 bases, with 5 bases between them. The CDR3 is made up of 14 amino acids. CDR3 in amino acids: CASSVDVSTDTQYF. CDR3 nucleotide sequence: TGTGCCAGCAGCGTAGATGTAAGCACAGATACGCAGTATTTT.

V gene TRBV29-1 combines with J gene TRBJ2-1, with TRBD2 identical over 7 bases. After removal of 3 bases from V and 8 bases from J, the junction contained 4 bases not matched to a gene. The CDR3 has 12 amino acids. CDR1 and CDR2 (germline): SQVTM, ANQGSEA. The CDR3 protein is CSVDGLDHEQFF. In nucleotides, the CDR3 is TGCAGCGTTGACGGACTAGACCATGAGCAGTTCTTC.